This T cell receptor (beta chain) was identified in a study of cytomegalovirus exposure and HLA in healthy donors. Study observations and caveats: Solely CMV serostatus was available to characterize immune exposure. An observed cluster of highly shared sequence variants was recorded as a likely sequencing artifact. Diagnosis of cytomegalovirus status made by the classifier reportedly showed high specificity and sensitivity.

This CDR3 region has 14 residues. The V and J ends lost 1 base and 6 bases respectively, with 9 bases between them. Germline CDR1 reads SGHTA; CDR2 reads FQGNSA. For this clone: The antigen is not known.

The study ran its PCR with 60 Vbeta and 13 Jbeta primers. Authors' processing steps: Unique TCR beta chains numbered about 72 million in a later analysis, with roughly 9.9 million shared. TCRdb's copy holds only in-frame clones and misses some; the assay was immunoSEQ multiplex PCR. The V and J calls and clone size come from that table; D and trimming were worked out from the DNA. The sample consists of 150,000 to 200,000 clones, around 65% of them appearing once. The TCR sequence derives from a woman aged 40 to 55 in good health and CMV-seropositive. The sequencing input was PBMCs. This sequence joins TRBV7-2 and TRBJ1-4; D gene unclear. CDR3 nucleotides: TGTGCCAGCAGCTTAGGGAGGGCGGATGAAAAACTGTTTTTT. It yields the protein CASSLGRADEKLFF.